The clone carrying this T cell receptor beta chain was counted at least ten times. The sample originates from a study of T-cell reconstitution after alpha-beta-depleted transplantation in children. The TCRbeta library was prepared with unique molecular identifiers. TCRdb used MiXCR to reprocess the PCR reads, holding one entry per CDR3 protein. The data show about 400,000 distinct CDR3 sequences, about 14% seen once. V lost 0 bases, J lost 4 bases, and 7 bases stayed unmatched. CDR3 length: 17 residues. CDR1 is LGHNA, CDR2 YSLEER, per germline. This receptor was identified in a human donor who donated a stem cell graft to a child with Fanconi anemia. This specimen was PBMCs, taken from the stem cell graft. The chain uses TRBV4-3 and TRBJ2-3; 10 nucleotides line up with TRBD2. CDR3 bases: TGCGCCAGCAGCCAAGATATCGGAGCGGGGGGGGCAGATACGCAGTATTTT. Translating it yields CASSQDIGAGGADTQYF.